The TCR beta chain under discussion was sequenced for a study of cytomegalovirus exposure and HLA in healthy donors. The PCR ran on 60 Vbeta and 13 Jbeta primers. Clones were read by immunoSEQ multiplex PCR, and TCRdb kept only the in-frame ones, dropping some. Among some 180,000 clones, 9.5% were seen once, and the ten largest hold less than 1.5%. Germline V lookup: CDR1 SGHVS, CDR2 FNYEAQ. The CDR3 sequence is 16 residues long. Deletions cut 3 bases from V and 4 bases from J, with 15 bases between. The V call is TRBV7-6, the J call TRBJ2-2; TRBD1 might be the D (5 bases). This clonotype was sampled from a woman aged 30 to 39 in good health and CMV-seropositive. The specimen sequenced was PBMCs. The CDR3 bases are TGTGCCAGCAGCTTGGCCCAGGGCTCTAGCACCGGGGAGCTGTTTTTT. Protein sequence: CASSLAQGSSTGELFF.